Reported below is one TCR beta chain. No antigen is known for it. Viral peptide pool expansion of antigen-specific CD4+ T cells preceded sequencing in the ViraFEST assay. Isolating CD4+ T cells followed 9 to 10 days of culture. The person acquired a PCR-confirmed SARS-CoV-2 infection between March and December 2020. A few million PBMC per well received approximately 10 IU/ml IL-2 and approximately 11 ug/ml peptides in culture. Profiled with immunoSEQ multiplex PCR; TCRdb holds only in-frame clones, not every one. This sample has tens of thousands of clones; around 75% occur once, and the top ten carry 35% to 40%. The CDR3 has 14 residues. Losses at the gene ends were 3 bases for V and 8 bases for J; bases not matched to a gene: 7. Germline values: CDR1 SGDLS, CDR2 YYNGEE. This record comes from a study of vaccination effects on CD4 cells after COVID-19. Overall study: Two-dose vaccination with either BNT162b2 or mRNA-1273 was given to the participants. Sample provision by two convalescent patients occurred 16 days and one week before vaccination.

Regarding the study as a whole: Late in the post-vaccination period, infection-induced and vaccine-induced clones underwent marked clonal contraction.

The TCR sequence derives from a human donor who had a prior SARS-CoV-2 infection. The sequencing here drew on CD4+ T cells from PBMCs cultured with a peptide pool, taken before COVID-19 vaccination. V is TRBV9 and J is TRBJ2-4, with 8 bases fitting TRBD1. Here the CDR3 DNA reads TGTGCCAGCAGCGCGCAGGGGGCTAAGGACATTCAGTACTTC. Its translation: CASSAQGAKDIQYF.